The entry that follows covers one TCR beta chain sequence. What this receptor recognizes is not known. No clone much larger than this one lies a single base away; base qualities are absent. Enrolling through a virtual design, the prospective study's participants ranged in age from roughly 18 to 89 years and lived across more than 20 United States geographic areas. Cohort assignment in the prospective study relied on participant-reported clinical history from a screening survey and a study questionnaire. In the prospective study, whole blood, serum and a nasopharyngeal or oropharyngeal swab were collected from each participant by mobile phlebotomists. Participants in the prospective study had the option to provide additional blood draws and questionnaires over a roughly two-month period. Before DNA extraction, blood samples from the prospective study were shipped at room temperature or frozen. TCRbeta CDR3 regions were amplified from genomic DNA by means of the immunoSEQ Assay, a bias-controlled multiplex PCR. Under the source paper's analysis protocol: The number of nucleated cells in each sample was estimated by amplification of reference gene primers within the assay. Sequence reads were collapsed and filtered to measure the absolute abundance of every unique TCRbeta CDR3 rearrangement. For each sample, productive Simpson clonality was calculated as the square root of Simpson's diversity index across productive rearrangements. In TCRdb, the immuneACCESS table is reduced to in-frame sequences with V and J assigned. These tables do not hold every clone; where another copy was compared, an unresolved V gene accounts for under half, and the others remain unexplained. That table supplies the V and J calls and clone size; D and trimming were determined from the DNA. The sample records approximately 280,000 clones, 90% of which are singletons. About 1.5% of the sample is held by the ten biggest clonotypes.

From a lookup of the germline V gene (reference sequence), CDR1 and CDR2 are LNHDA and SQIVND. The CDR3, cysteine through phenylalanine, is 17 amino acids long. Here the CDR3 DNA is all that survives: 51 bases in frame from base 1. V lost 5 bases and J lost 4 bases, and the count of bases not matched to a germline gene is 17. This sample is drawn from a study of blood T cell repertoires in COVID-19 (dated by TCRdb to the early 2020s). Study-wide context: Collaborator samples came from the United States, Italy and Spain and covered acute and convalescent phases of COVID-19. The samples were drawn from the first 160 participants of the ongoing ImmuneRACE study and from under 1,500 subjects provided by 6 global collaborators. A freely available public database, intended as a resource for researchers studying the immune response to SARS-CoV-2, is where the repertoires were released. The dataset comprised deeply sampled blood TCRbeta repertoires from subjects exposed to, actively infected with, or recovered from COVID-19. The prospective study material was composed of cDNA or gDNA derived from T cells, B-cell-depleted T cells, or PBMCs. The sample metadata nearly always contained a de-identified subject ID, COVID-19 status, age in years and sex. Where HLA class I and class II types were available, the types were taken from metadata supplied by the sample provider, not from assay-based typing.

The paper as a whole reports these results and caveats: The amount of clinical and demographic metadata varied by source and participant and was provided uncurated.

Sequencing was carried out using PBMCs or T cells enriched from blood (not recorded which). This receptor was obtained from a woman under 30 with acute COVID-19. The chain is encoded by TRBV19 joined to TRBJ2-7, with TRBD2 matching 7 junction bases. The CDR3 here reads CASSPTSWREKRYEQYF. Here is the DNA: TGTGCCAGTAGTCCCACCTCATGGCGGGAGAAGAGGTACGAGCAGTACTTC.